One and the same sample provided the 2 T cell receptor beta chains below, sequenced in a study of cytomegalovirus exposure and HLA in healthy donors. The PCR employed 60 Vbeta primers together with 13 Jbeta primers. Measured with immunoSEQ multiplex PCR; TCRdb has only the in-frame clones, and not every one. Here the sample spans 200,000 or so clones, about 83% being singletons. The specimen was PBMCs. These receptor sequences come from a girl aged 10 to 17 in good health and CMV-seronegative.

V is TRBV6-1 and J is TRBJ1-4; D is undetermined. V was shortened by 5 bases and J by 3 bases, with 13 bases between the two germline ends. Germline values: CDR1 MNHNS, CDR2 SASEGT. The CDR3 is 15 residues long. The CDR3 spells CASSLPPGANEKLFF. DNA for the CDR3: TGTGCCAGCAGTCTACCCCCTGGAGCTAATGAAAAACTGTTTTTT.

The V gene is TRBV6-6, the J gene TRBJ1-3; 7 bases are shared with TRBD1. The CDR3 loop spans 15 amino acids. Germline CDR1 MNHNY, CDR2 SVGAGI (reference sequence). V lost 5 bases and J lost 0; bases outside the gene matches: 4. The DNA for the CDR3 is TGTGCCAGCAGTCGCGACAGGGACTCTGGAAACACCATATATTTT. It is translated as CASSRDRDSGNTIYF.